These T cell receptor beta chains were read from a single sample in a study of graft-versus-host responses after intestinal transplantation. No antigen is known for these receptors. Profiling relied on immunoSEQ multiplex PCR, and the TCRdb table lists in-frame clones only, not all of them. Altogether approximately 50,000 clones are present, around 85% being singletons, with the ten largest covering around 0.48%. This specimen consisted of unstimulated CD4+ T cells sorted from spleen or lymph node cells, obtained before transplant. These receptors were collected from a human donor who was the organ donor for an intestinal transplant. The conserved cysteine and the conserved F or W are not part of the CDR3 here. The order of the fields is clone size, V gene, CDR3 protein. Clone size appears in some rows only: once, few, many, or a class for an expanded clone.

size: -; V: TRBV27; CDR3: ASIKPGLATDTQY
size: -; V: TRBV7-6; CDR3: ASSLGTSGTDTQY
size: -; V: TRBV6-1; CDR3: ASSSDSYYGYT
size: -; V: TRBV29-1; CDR3: SAQAGVYGYT
size: -; V: TRBV27; CDR3: ASSLLGGGTEAF
size: -; V: TRBV19; CDR3: ASSKDRDTEAF
size: -; V: TRBV11-3; CDR3: ASSLVGRIYEQY
size: -; V: TRBV6-5; CDR3: ASSYQGMPSYEQY
size: -; V: TRBV7-2; CDR3: ASSLNFLNTIY
size: few; V: TRBV5-1; CDR3: ASSLRGDATGELF
size: -; V: TRBV7-9; CDR3: ASSVTDTQY
size: -; V: TRBV11-2; CDR3: ASSYSGGGYEQY
size: -; V: TRBV12-5; CDR3: ASGLTTGPGTYEQY
size: -; V: TRBV6-1; CDR3: ASRGQMNTGELF
size: -; V: TRBV18; CDR3: ASSLYLSLNTEAF